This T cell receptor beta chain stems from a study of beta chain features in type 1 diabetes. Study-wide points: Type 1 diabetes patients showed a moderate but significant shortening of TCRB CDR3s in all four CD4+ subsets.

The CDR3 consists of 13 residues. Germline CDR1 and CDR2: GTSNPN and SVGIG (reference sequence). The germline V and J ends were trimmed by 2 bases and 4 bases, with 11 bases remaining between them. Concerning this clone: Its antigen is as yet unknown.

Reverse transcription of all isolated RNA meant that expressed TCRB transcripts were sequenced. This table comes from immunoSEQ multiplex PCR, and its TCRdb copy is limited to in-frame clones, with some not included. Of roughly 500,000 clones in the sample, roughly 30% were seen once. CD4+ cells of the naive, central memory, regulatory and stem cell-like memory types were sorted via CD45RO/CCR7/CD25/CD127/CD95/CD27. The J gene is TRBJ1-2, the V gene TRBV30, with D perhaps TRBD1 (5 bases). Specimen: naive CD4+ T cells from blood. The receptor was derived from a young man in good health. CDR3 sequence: CAWSSPGAYGYTF. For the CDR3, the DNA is TGTGCCTGGAGTTCTCCCGGGGCCTATGGCTACACCTTC.